This section outlines one T cell receptor beta chain sequence together with its context. No antigen is known for it. The data were obtained in a study of cytomegalovirus exposure and HLA in healthy donors. Notes on the study in general: In a later analysis, HLA-associated beta chains showed higher expansion and lower generation probabilities than comparable chains. The study found most TCR sequences rare, yet found some public TCRs in many donors. What was likely a sequencing artifact was a cluster of highly shared sequence variants.

Per the germline V gene, CDR1 is MNHEY and CDR2 is SVGAGI. This CDR3 region has 13 residues. Trimming removed 8 bases from V and 5 bases from J; junction bases left unmatched: 8. 13 Jbeta primers and 60 Vbeta primers were used for the PCR. Original handling: Counted up in a later analysis, unique TCR beta chains came to some 82 million, with around 10 million shared. Sequencing used immunoSEQ multiplex PCR; TCRdb keeps in-frame clones, though not all of them. V and J calls and clone size are as listed in that table; D and trimming were resolved from the DNA. The sample contains approximately 100,000 clones, approximately 9% of which appear only once.

This chain uses TRBV6-5 with TRBJ2-7, with 8 bases aligning to TRBD1. Sequenced material: PBMCs. This clonotype was obtained from a man aged 50 to 59 in good health and CMV-seropositive. The CDR3 protein is CASGRDRLDEQYF. For the CDR3, the DNA is TGTGCCAGCGGCCGGGACAGGCTCGACGAGCAGTACTTC.